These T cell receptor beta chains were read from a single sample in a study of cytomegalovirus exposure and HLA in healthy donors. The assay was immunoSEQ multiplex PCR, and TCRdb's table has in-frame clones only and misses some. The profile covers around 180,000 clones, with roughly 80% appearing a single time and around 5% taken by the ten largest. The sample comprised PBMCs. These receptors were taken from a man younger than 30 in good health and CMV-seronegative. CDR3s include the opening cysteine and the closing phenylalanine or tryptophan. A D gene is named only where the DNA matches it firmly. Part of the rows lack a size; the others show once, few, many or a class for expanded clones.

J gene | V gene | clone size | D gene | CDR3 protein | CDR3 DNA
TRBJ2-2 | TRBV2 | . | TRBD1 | CASRDRVAGELFF | TGTGCCAGCAGGGACAGGGTTGCCGGGGAGCTGTTTTTT
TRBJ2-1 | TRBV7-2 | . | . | CASSPPRNEQFF | TGTGCCAGCAGCCCCCCCCGGAATGAGCAGTTCTTC
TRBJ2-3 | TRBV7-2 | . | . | CASSLVITDTQYF | TGTGCCAGCAGCTTAGTAATCACAGATACGCAGTATTTT
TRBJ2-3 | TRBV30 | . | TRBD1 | CAWSVDVTGGADTQYF | TGTGCCTGGAGTGTAGATGTGACAGGGGGCGCAGATACGCAGTATTTT
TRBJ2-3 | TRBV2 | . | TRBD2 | CASSRALTSGRLDTQYF | TGTGCCAGCAGTAGGGCGTTGACTAGCGGGAGATTGGATACGCAGTATTTT
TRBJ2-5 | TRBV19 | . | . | CASSIHTSQETQYF | TGTGCCAGTAGTATCCACACAAGCCAAGAGACCCAGTACTTC
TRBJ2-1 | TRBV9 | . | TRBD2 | CASSPSGRAGNEQFF | TGTGCCAGCAGCCCTAGCGGGAGGGCCGGTAATGAGCAGTTCTTC
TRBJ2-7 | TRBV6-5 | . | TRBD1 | CASTRQGPLYEQYF | TGTGCCAGCACCCGACAGGGCCCCCTCTACGAGCAGTACTTC
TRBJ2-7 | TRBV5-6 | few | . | CASSLGGTVTYEQYF | TGTGCCAGCAGCCTGGGGGGGACAGTGACCTACGAGCAGTACTTC
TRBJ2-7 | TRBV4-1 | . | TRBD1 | CASSQGNRGSAYEQYF | TGCGCCAGCAGCCAAGGAAACAGGGGGAGTGCCTACGAGCAGTACTTC
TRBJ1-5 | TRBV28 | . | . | CASRKSTGSLNQPQHF | TGTGCCAGCAGGAAGTCTACAGGGTCACTCAATCAGCCCCAGCATTTT
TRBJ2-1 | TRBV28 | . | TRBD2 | CASNFWRGLGNNEQFF | TGTGCCAGCAATTTCTGGCGGGGACTAGGTAACAATGAGCAGTTCTTC
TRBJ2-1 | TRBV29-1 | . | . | CSVDGTGSSYNEQFF | TGCAGCGTTGACGGCACAGGGTCCTCCTACAATGAGCAGTTCTTC
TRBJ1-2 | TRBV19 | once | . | CASSPDRYDGYTF | TGTGCCAGTAGCCCAGACAGGTACGATGGCTACACCTTC
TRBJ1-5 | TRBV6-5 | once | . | CASSSNGGRRQPQHF | TGTGCCAGCAGTTCAAACGGGGGGAGACGACAGCCCCAGCATTTT
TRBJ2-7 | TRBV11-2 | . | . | CASSLDREREQYF | TGTGCCAGCAGCTTAGACAGGGAACGCGAGCAGTACTTC
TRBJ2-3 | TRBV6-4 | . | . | CASRLSGGEDTQYF | TGTGCCAGCAGGCTTAGCGGAGGGGAGGATACGCAGTATTTT
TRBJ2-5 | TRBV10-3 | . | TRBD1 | CAISRDRGPETQYF | TGTGCCATCAGCCGGGACAGGGGGCCTGAGACCCAGTACTTC
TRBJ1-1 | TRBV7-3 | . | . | CASSLGSNTEAFF | TGTGCCAGCAGCCTAGGGAGCAACACTGAAGCTTTCTTT
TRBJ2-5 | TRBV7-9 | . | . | CASSAKSAQYF | TGTGCCAGCAGCGCTAAGAGTGCCCAGTACTTC
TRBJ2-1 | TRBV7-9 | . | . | CASSSGQYNEQFF | TGTGCCAGCAGCTCCGGACAGTACAATGAGCAGTTCTTC
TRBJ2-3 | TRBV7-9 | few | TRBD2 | CASSSGLGLPDTQYF | TGTGCCAGCAGCTCGGGACTAGGTCTACCAGATACGCAGTATTTT
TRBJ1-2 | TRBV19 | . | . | CASRPTTGANYGYTF | TGTGCCAGTAGGCCCACCACCGGAGCCAACTATGGCTACACCTTC
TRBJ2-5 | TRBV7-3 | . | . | CASSSGGRETQYF | TGTGCCAGCAGCAGTGGAGGGCGGGAGACCCAGTACTTC
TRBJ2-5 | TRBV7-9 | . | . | CASSAGTQETQYF | TGTGCCAGCAGTGCCGGGACTCAAGAGACCCAGTACTTC
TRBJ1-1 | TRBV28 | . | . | CASSFPSPEAFF | TGTGCCAGCAGTTTCCCGAGCCCTGAAGCTTTCTTT
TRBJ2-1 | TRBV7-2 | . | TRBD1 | CASSLIQGAYNEQFF | TGTGCCAGCAGCTTAATACAGGGGGCTTACAATGAGCAGTTCTTC
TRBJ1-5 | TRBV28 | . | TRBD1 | CASSFRTGLSNQPQHF | TGTGCCAGCAGTTTCCGGACAGGACTCTCTAATCAGCCCCAGCATTTT
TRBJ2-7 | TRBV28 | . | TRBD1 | CASMNPGQGANEQYF | TGTGCCAGCATGAACCCGGGACAGGGGGCCAACGAGCAGTACTTC
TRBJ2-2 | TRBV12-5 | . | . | CASGLVRGGTGELFF | TGTGCTAGTGGTTTGGTAAGGGGAGGCACCGGGGAGCTGTTTTTT
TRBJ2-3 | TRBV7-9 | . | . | CASSSSGGNTDTQYF | TGTGCCAGCAGCTCGAGTGGGGGGAACACAGATACGCAGTATTTT
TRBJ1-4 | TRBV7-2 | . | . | CASSSPPTPGLYGKLFF | TGTGCCAGCAGCTCCCCCCCGACGCCGGGACTCTATGGAAAACTGTTTTTT
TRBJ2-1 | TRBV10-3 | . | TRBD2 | CATTSGGLYEQFF | TGTGCCACAACTAGCGGGGGCCTTTATGAGCAGTTCTTC
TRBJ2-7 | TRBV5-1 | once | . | CASSLGHSDEQYF | TGCGCCAGCAGCCTTGGACATTCGGACGAGCAGTACTTC
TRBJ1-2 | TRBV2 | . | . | CASSVYIGYTF | TGTGCCAGCAGTGTTTACATAGGCTACACCTTC
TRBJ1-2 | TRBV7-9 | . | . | CSSSFDRVARGYTF | TGTTCCAGCAGCTTCGATCGGGTGGCTCGTGGCTACACCTTC
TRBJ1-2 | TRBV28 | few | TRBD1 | CASRILQGTANYGYTF | TGTGCCAGCAGGATTCTACAGGGGACAGCTAACTATGGCTACACCTTC
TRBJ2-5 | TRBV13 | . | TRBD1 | CASSLVVTGVETQYF | TGTGCCAGCAGCTTAGTGGTGACAGGGGTAGAGACCCAGTACTTC
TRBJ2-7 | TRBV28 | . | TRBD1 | CASVPTRDRGYEQYF | TGTGCCAGCGTTCCTACCCGGGACAGGGGCTACGAGCAGTACTTC
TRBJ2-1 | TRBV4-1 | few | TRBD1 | CASSYRQGAHDEQFF | TGCGCCAGCAGCTATCGACAGGGGGCCCACGATGAGCAGTTCTTC
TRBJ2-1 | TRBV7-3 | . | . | CASSLQDNEQFF | TGTGCCAGCAGCTTGCAGGACAATGAGCAGTTCTTC
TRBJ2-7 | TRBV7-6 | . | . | CASSLAGGSYEQYF | TGTGCCAGCAGCTTAGCGGGAGGCTCCTACGAGCAGTACTTC
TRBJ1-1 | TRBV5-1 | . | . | CASSLAVGGRAEAFF | TGCGCCAGCAGCTTGGCGGTGGGAGGGCGCGCTGAAGCTTTCTTT
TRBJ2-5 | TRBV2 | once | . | CASSGVVSGPVPEGETQYF | TGTGCCAGCAGTGGGGTCGTTAGCGGCCCCGTCCCGGAGGGGGAGACCCAGTACTTC